These T cell receptor beta chains were read from a single sample in a study of shared clonotypes between healthy human individuals. This table comes from immunoSEQ multiplex PCR, and its TCRdb copy is limited to in-frame clones, with some not included. In the table there are some 1,400,000 clones, more than 95% of which are singletons. Sequencing used naive CD4+ T cells sorted from blood. The source of these receptors is a man aged 25 to 40 in good health. Both conserved end residues are part of each CDR3. Fields, in order: D gene, CDR3 length, J gene, clone size, V gene, CDR3 DNA, CDR3 protein. The D gene is left open where the match is weak. Where a row states a size, it is once, few, many or the class of an expanded clone; other rows omit it.

TRBD1 | 17 | TRBJ2-2 | . | TRBV7-9 | TGTGCCAGCAGCTTAGGGGACAGGGGACTAATCACCGGGGAGCTGTTTTTT | CASSLGDRGLITGELFF
. | 13 | TRBJ1-1 | once | TRBV27 | TGTGCCAGCAGTTTACGGGGTGTCACTGAAGCTTTCTTT | CASSLRGVTEAFF
TRBD1 | 14 | TRBJ2-7 | few | TRBV18 | TGTGCCAGCTCACCGCCGGGACAGGGCTACGAGCAGTACTTC | CASSPPGQGYEQYF
. | 14 | TRBJ2-7 | . | TRBV6-6 | TGTGCCAGCACCTTGGTCAGGGAAGGGTACGAGCAGTACTTC | CASTLVREGYEQYF
. | 11 | TRBJ2-7 | . | TRBV29-1 | TGCAGCGTTTACGGACCCTACGAGCAGTACTTC | CSVYGPYEQYF
TRBD1 | 17 | TRBJ1-2 | . | TRBV7-2 | TGTGCCAGCAGCCGCACGCGTACAGGGGTCTTTAACTATGGCTACACCTTC | CASSRTRTGVFNYGYTF
TRBD1 | 14 | TRBJ2-7 | . | TRBV6-6 | TGTGCCAGCAGTGGGGGACAGGGGGCGAACGAGCAGTACTTC | CASSGGQGANEQYF
. | 17 | TRBJ1-2 | . | TRBV5-1 | TGCGCCAGCAGCTTGGAGACAGGTTACTTCACTATGCGAGGCTACACCTTC | CASSLETGYFTMRGYTF
TRBD2 | 19 | TRBJ2-1 | . | TRBV4-2 | TGTGCCAGCAGCCAAGTCGGGGCTAGCGGGAGGGTTAAGGCCAATGAGCAGTTCTTC | CASSQVGASGRVKANEQFF
TRBD1 | 16 | TRBJ2-1 | once | TRBV9 | TGTGCCAGCAGCGTATTATCGACAGGGGCCTACAATGAGCAGTTCTTC | CASSVLSTGAYNEQFF
. | 16 | TRBJ1-2 | once | TRBV15 | TGTGCCACCAGCAGAGCCGGGACCTCCTGGAAGGATGGCTACACCTTC | CATSRAGTSWKDGYTF
TRBD1 | 13 | TRBJ1-1 | . | TRBV2 | TGTGCCAGCAGCACATCCGGACAGGGGAAAGCTTTCTTT | CASSTSGQGKAFF
. | 16 | TRBJ1-5 | . | TRBV29-1 | TGCAGCGTTCGGCTCCCAGAAGGAGGTAGCAATCAGCCCCAGCATTTT | CSVRLPEGGSNQPQHF
. | 14 | TRBJ2-7 | few | TRBV5-1 | TGCGCCAGCAGCCCCCTGAGAGGGGCCTACGAGCAGTACTTC | CASSPLRGAYEQYF
. | 16 | TRBJ2-7 | . | TRBV28 | TGTGCCAGCAGAGCAACGGGGTCCTCGGGGCTCTACGAGCAGTACTTC | CASRATGSSGLYEQYF
TRBD1 | 12 | TRBJ1-2 | . | TRBV30 | TGTGCCTGGAGACAGGGGAACTATGGCTACACCTTC | CAWRQGNYGYTF
. | 15 | TRBJ1-5 | . | TRBV6-6 | TGTGCCAGCAGTTCAGGGTCCGGTAGCAATCAGCCCCAGCATTTT | CASSSGSGSNQPQHF
TRBD1 | 15 | TRBJ1-1 | . | TRBV5-1 | TGCGCCAGCAGATGGGGACAGGGGGGTAACACTGAAGCTTTCTTT | CASRWGQGGNTEAFF
. | 14 | TRBJ2-1 | . | TRBV15 | TGTGCCACCAGCAGCCACTCCTCCTACAATGAGCAGTTCTTC | CATSSHSSYNEQFF
TRBD1 | 17 | TRBJ1-1 | . | TRBV5-1 | TGCGCCAGCAGCTTGGACCCCGGGACAGGGTTTGACACTGAAGCTTTCTTT | CASSLDPGTGFDTEAFF
. | 17 | TRBJ2-1 | . | TRBV4-3 | TGCGCCAGCAGCTCAGACCCCCCGGGCAGCTCCTACAATGAGCAGTTCTTC | CASSSDPPGSSYNEQFF
. | 18 | TRBJ2-2 | . | TRBV5-4 | TGTGCCAGCAGCCCCGTGTCGGTTGGACCCCTCGAGGCCGGGGAGCTGTTTTTT | CASSPVSVGPLEAGELFF
TRBD2 | 15 | TRBJ2-1 | . | TRBV4-1 | TGCGCCAGCAGCCAAGCCGGGACTAGCCCCGGTGAGCAGTTCTTC | CASSQAGTSPGEQFF
. | 14 | TRBJ2-7 | . | TRBV6-5 | TGTGCCAGCAGTCGAACCAGACTACGCTACGAGCAGTACTTC | CASSRTRLRYEQYF